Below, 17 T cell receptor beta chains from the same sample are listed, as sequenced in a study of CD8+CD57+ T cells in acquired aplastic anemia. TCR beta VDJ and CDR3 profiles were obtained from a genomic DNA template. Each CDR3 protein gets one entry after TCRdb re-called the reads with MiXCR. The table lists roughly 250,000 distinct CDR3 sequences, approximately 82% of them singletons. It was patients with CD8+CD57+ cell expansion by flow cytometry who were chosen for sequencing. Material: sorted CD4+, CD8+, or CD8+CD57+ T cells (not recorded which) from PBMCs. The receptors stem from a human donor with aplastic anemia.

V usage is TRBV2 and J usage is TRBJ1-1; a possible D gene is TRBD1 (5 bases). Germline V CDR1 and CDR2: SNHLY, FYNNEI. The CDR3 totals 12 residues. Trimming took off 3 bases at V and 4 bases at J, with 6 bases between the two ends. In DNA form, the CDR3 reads TGTGCCAGCAGTGAGGGGGGCACTGAAGCTTTCTTT. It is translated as CASSEGGTEAFF.

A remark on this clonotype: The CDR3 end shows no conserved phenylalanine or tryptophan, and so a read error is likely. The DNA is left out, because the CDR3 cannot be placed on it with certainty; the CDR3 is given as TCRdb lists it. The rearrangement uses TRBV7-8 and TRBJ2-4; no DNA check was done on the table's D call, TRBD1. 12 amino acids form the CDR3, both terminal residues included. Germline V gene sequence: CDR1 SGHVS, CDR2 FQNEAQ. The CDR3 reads CASSLAGGPDSH.

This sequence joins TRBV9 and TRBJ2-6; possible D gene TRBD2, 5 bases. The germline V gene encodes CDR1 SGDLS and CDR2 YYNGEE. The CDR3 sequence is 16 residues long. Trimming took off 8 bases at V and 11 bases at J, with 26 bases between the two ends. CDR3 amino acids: CASSIGSDSGDDVLTF. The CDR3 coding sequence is TGTGCCAGTAGTATAGGTTCGGACTCTGGGGATGACGTCCTGACTTTC.

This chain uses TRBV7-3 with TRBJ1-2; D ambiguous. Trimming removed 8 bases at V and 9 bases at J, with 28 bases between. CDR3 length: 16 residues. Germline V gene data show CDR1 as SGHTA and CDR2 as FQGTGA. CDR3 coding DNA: TGTGCCAGCTCAAGAGAGGCCAGCGCCGTTGTACACTGCTACACCTTC. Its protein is CASSREASAVVHCYTF.

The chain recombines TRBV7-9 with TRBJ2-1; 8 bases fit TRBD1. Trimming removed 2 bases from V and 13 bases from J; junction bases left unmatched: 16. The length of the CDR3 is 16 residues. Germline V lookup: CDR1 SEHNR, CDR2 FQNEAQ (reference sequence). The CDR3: CASSLQGAGETQYQFF. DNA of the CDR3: TGTGCCAGCAGCTTACAGGGGGCCGGGGAGACCCAGTACCAGTTCTTC.

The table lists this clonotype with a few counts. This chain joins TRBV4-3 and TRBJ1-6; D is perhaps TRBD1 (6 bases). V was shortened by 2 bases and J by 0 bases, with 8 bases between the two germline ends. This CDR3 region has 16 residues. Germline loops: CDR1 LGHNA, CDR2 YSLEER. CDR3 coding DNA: TGCGCCAGCAGCCAAACAGGGAGCTCCTATAATTCACCCCTCCACTTT. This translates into CASSQTGSSYNSPLHF.

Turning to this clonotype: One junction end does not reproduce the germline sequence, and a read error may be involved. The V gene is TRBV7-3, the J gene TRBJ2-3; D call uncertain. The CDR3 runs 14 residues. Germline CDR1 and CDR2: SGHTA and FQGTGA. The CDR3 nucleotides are TGTGCCAGCAGCTCAGCCGGAAGTTGCGATACGCACCATTTT. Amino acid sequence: CASSSAGSCDTHHF.

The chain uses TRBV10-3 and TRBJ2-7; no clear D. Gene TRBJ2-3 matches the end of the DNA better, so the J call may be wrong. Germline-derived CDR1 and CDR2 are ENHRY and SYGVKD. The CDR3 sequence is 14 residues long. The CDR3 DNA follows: TGTGCCATCAGTGAGACGGGCCAAACAGATGAGCAGTATTTT. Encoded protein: CAISETGQTDEQYF.

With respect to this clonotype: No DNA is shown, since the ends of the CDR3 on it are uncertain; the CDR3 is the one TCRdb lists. CDR3 residues: CASSVRSGTQYFEQFF. The V gene is TRBV9, the J gene TRBJ2-1. The germline V gene has CDR1 SGDLS and CDR2 YYNGEE. The CDR3 comprises 16 residues, both ends counted.

The CDR3 DNA follows: TGTGCCAGCAGCTTGGCCAGAACCCGAAGTCAGCCCCAGCATTTT. As protein: CASSLARTRSQPQHF. The chain carries TRBV5-6 and TRBJ1-5; no clear D. The CDR3 totals 15 residues. CDR1 and CDR2 from the germline V gene are SGHDT and YYEEEE. The V end was cut by 0 bases, the J end by 6 bases, with 13 bases between.

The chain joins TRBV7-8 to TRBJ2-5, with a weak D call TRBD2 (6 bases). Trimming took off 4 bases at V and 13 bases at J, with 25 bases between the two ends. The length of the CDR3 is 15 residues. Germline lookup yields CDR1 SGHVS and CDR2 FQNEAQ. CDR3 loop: CASSSSAAWGETSYF. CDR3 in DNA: TGTGCCAGCAGCTCTAGCGCGGCTTGGGGAGAGACCTCGTACTTC.

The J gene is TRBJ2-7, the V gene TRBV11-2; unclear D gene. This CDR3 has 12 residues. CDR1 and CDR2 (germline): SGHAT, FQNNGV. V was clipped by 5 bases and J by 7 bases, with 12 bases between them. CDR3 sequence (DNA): TGTGCCAGCAGCCCCTCCGACGGGGAGCAGTACGTC. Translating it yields CASSPSDGEQYV.

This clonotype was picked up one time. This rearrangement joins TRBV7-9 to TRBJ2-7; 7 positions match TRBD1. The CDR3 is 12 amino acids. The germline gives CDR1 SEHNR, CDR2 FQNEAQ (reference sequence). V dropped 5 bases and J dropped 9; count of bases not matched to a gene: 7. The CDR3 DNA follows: TGTGCCAGCAGCGCGACAGGGAACGCGCAGTACTTC. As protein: CASSATGNAQYF.

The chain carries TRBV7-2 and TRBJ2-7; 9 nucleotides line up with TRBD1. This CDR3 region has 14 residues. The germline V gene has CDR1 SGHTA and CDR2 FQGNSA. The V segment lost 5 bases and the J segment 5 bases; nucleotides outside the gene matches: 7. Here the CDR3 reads CASSPGQGADEQYF. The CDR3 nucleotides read TGTGCCAGCAGCCCGGGACAGGGAGCTGACGAGCAGTACTTC.

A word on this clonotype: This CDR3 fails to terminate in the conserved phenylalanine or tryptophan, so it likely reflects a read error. CDR3 nucleotide sequence: TGTGCCAGCCGGGACAAGGGGAGAGCAGTACGGCAGTACTTG. Protein: CASRDKGRAVRQYL. J is TRBJ2-7 and V is TRBV2; possible D gene TRBD1, 6 bases. Trimming stripped 8 bases from V and 9 bases from J, with 23 bases between. The V gene's germline CDR1 is SNHLY and CDR2 FYNNEI. This CDR3 contains 14 residues.

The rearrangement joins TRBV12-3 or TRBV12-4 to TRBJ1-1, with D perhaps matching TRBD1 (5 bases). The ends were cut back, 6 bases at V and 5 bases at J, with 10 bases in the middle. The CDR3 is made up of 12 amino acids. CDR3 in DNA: TGTGCCAGCAGGCGCAGGGTAACTGAAGCTTTCTTT. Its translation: CASRRRVTEAFF.

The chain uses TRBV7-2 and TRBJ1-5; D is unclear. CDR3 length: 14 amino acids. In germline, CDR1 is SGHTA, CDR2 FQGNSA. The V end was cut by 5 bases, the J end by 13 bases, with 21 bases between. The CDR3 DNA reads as TGTGCCAGCAGCGAAGCGGGAGGCCCCGATACGCAGCATTTT. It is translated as CASSEAGGPDTQHF. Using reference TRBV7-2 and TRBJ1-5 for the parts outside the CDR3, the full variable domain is GAGVSQSPSNKVTEKGKDVELRCDPISGHTALYWYRQSLGQGLEFLIYFQGNSAPDKSGLPSDRFSAERTGGSVSTLTIQRTQQEDSAVYLCASSEAGGPDTQHFGDGTRLSIL.